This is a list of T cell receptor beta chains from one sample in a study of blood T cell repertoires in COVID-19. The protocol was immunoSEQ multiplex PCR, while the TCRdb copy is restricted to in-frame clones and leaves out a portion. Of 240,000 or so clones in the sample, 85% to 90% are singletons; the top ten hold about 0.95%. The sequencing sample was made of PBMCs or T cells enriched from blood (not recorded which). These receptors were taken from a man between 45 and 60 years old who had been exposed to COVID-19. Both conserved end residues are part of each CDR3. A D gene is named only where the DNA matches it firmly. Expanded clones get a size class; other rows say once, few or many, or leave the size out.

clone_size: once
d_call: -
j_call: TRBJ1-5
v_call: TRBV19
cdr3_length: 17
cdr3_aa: CASRPGLMIGGNQPQHF
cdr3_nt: TGTGCCAGTAGGCCGGGCTTGATGATCGGGGGCAATCAGCCCCAGCATTTT

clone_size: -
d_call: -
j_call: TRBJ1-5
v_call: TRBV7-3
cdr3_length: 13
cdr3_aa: CASSLTGGQPQHF
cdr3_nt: TGTGCCAGCAGCTTAACAGGAGGCCAGCCCCAGCATTTT

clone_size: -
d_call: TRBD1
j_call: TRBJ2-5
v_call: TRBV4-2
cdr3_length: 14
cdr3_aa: CASSLGTGAETQYF
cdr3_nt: TGTGCCAGCAGCCTCGGGACAGGAGCGGAGACCCAGTACTTC

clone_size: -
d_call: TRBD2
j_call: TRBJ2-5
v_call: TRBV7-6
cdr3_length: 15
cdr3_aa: CASSFSRTSQETQYF
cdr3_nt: TGTGCCAGCAGCTTTTCCAGGACTAGTCAGGAGACCCAGTACTTC

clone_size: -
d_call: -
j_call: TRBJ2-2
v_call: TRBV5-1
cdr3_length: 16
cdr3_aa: CASSLGGVVNTGELFF
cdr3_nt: TGCGCCAGCAGCTTGGGCGGGGTTGTGAACACCGGGGAGCTGTTTTTT

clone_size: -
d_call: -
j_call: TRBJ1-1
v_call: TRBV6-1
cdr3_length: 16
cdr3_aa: CASSEIPLREGGEAFF
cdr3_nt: TGTGCCAGCAGTGAAATCCCCCTTAGGGAGGGAGGTGAAGCTTTCTTT

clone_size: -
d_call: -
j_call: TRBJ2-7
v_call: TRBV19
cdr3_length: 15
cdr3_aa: CASSIGGGPGDEQYF
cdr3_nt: TGTGCCAGTAGTATAGGAGGGGGTCCCGGGGACGAGCAGTACTTC

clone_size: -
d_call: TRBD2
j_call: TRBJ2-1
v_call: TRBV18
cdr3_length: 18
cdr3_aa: CASSPRASGVLSYNEQFF
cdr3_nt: TGTGCCAGCTCACCACGAGCTAGCGGGGTACTATCCTACAATGAGCAGTTCTTC

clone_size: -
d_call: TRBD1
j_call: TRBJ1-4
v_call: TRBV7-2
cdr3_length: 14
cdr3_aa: CASSLRQGSEKLFF
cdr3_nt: TGTGCCAGCAGCTTAAGACAGGGTAGCGAAAAACTGTTTTTT

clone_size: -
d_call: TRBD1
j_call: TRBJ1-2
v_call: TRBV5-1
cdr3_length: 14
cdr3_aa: CASSPDRENYGYTF
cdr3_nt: TGCGCCAGCAGCCCGGACAGGGAAAACTATGGCTACACCTTC

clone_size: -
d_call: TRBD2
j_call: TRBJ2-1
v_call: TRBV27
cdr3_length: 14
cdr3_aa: CASKPIAGGNEQFF
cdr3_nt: TGTGCCAGCAAGCCTATAGCGGGAGGGAATGAGCAGTTCTTC

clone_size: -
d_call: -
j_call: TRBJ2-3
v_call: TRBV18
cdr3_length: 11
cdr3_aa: CASSGPDTQYF
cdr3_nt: TGTGCCAGCTCGGGGCCAGATACGCAGTATTTT

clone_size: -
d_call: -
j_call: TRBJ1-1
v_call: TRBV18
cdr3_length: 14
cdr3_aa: CASSPSIVNTEAFF
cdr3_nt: TGTGCCAGCTCACCATCCATAGTGAACACTGAAGCTTTCTTT

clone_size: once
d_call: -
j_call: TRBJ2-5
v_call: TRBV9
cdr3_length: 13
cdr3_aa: CASSVAYQETQYF
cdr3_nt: TGTGCCAGCAGCGTAGCATACCAAGAGACCCAGTACTTC

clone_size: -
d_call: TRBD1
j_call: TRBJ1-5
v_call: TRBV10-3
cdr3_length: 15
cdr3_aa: CAISASTGGNQPQHF
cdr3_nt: TGTGCCATCAGTGCTTCGACAGGGGGCAATCAGCCCCAGCATTTT

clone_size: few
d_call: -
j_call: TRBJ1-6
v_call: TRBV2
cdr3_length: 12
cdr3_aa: CASSPGPGSLHF
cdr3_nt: TGTGCCAGCAGCCCAGGGCCCGGGTCCCTCCACTTT

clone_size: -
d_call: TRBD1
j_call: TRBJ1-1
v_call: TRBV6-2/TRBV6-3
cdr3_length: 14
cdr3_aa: CASSYWDSRTEAFF
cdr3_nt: TGTGCCAGCAGTTACTGGGACAGTAGGACTGAAGCTTTCTTT

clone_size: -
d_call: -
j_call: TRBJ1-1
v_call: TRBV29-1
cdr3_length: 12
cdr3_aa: CSVGQGTTEAFF
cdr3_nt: TGCAGCGTGGGGCAGGGGACCACTGAAGCTTTCTTT

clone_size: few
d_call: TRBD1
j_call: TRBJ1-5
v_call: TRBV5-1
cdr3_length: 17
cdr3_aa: CASSDGPTGEGNQPQHF
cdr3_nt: TGCGCCAGCAGCGATGGACCGACAGGGGAAGGCAATCAGCCCCAGCATTTT

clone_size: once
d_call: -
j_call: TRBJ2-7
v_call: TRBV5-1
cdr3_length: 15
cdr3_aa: CASSFGGGGTYEQYF
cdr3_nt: TGCGCCAGCAGCTTTGGGGGCGGGGGTACCTACGAGCAGTACTTC

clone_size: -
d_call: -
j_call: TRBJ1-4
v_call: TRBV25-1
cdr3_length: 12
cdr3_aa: CASTGDSKKLFF
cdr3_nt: TGTGCCAGCACAGGGGATTCGAAAAAACTGTTTTTT

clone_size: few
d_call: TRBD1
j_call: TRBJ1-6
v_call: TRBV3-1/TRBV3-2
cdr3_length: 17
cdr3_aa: CASSQGQVSSYNSPLHF
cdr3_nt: TGTGCCAGCAGCCAGGGACAGGTCAGCTCCTATAATTCACCCCTCCACTTT

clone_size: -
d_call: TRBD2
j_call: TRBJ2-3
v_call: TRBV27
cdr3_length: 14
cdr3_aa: CASSLAGITDTQYF
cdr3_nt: TGTGCCAGCAGTCTAGCGGGGATCACAGATACGCAGTATTTT

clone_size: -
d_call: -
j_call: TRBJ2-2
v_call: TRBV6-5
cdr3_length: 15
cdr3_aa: CASSRTRNLAGELFF
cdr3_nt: TGTGCCAGCAGCCGAACTAGGAATTTGGCCGGGGAGCTGTTTTTT

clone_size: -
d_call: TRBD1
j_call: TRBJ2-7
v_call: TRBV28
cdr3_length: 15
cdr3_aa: CASRWGRGRSYEQYF
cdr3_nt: TGTGCCAGCAGATGGGGCAGGGGGCGCTCCTACGAGCAGTACTTC

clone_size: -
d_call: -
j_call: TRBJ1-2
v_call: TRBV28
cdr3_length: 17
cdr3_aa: CASSLSLSGQGHYGYTF
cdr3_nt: TGTGCCAGCAGTTTGTCCTTGTCCGGTCAGGGCCACTATGGCTACACCTTC

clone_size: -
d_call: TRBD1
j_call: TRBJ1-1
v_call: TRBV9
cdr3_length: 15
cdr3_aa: CASSSRDRGASEAFF
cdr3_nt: TGTGCCAGCAGCTCTCGGGACAGGGGCGCCTCTGAAGCTTTCTTT

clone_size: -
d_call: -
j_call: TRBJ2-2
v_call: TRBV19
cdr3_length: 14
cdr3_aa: CATRLGLMSGELFF
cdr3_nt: TGTGCCACCCGATTGGGGCTTATGTCCGGGGAGCTGTTTTTT